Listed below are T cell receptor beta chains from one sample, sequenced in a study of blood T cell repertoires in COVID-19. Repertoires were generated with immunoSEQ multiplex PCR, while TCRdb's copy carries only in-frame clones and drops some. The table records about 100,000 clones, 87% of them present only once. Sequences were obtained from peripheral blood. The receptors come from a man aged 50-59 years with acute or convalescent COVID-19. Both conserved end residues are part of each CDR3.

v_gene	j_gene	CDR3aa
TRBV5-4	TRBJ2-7	CASTPGGQTPSEQYF
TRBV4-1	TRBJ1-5	CASSQEGRGANQPQHF
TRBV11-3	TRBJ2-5	CASSLEGRQETQYF
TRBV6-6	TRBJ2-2	CASNEREGMAGELFF
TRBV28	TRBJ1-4	CASSRQGKGNEKLFF
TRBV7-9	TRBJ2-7	CASSSGTSGGSEQYF
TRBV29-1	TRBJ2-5	CSVVAGAGGALGQETQYF
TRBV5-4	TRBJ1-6	CASSLESSGHNSPLHF
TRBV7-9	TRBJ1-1	CASSLDRDTEAFF
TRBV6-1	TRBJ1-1	CASSEPRLGGNTEAFF
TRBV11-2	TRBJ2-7	CASSLRFTKRESSEQYF
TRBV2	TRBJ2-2	CASSRQGGDGELFF
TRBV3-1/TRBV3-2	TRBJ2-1	CASSRWGGVGEQFF
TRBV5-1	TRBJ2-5	CASSGAPGETQYF
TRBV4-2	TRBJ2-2	CASSQDLAGGPTGELFF
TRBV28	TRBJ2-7	CASSTLPSGSLVQKQYF
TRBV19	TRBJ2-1	CASNGLAGRNEQFF
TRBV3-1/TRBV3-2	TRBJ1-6	CASSQAPSGTPLHF
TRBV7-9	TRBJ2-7	CASRPAQGGSYEQYF
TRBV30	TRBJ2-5	CAWSVAGLAGGLHPYRETQYF
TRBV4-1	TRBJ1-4	CASSLGQGVEKLFF
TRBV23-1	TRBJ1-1	CASSQSNRVNTEAFF
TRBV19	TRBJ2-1	CASSSGTVNEQFF
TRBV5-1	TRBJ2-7	CASSLLAVPGTIYEQYF
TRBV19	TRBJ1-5	CASSISGYQPQHF
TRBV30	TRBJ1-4	CAWSVGQGPFFVKLFF
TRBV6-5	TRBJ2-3	CASRPTSGTDTQYF
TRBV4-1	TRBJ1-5	CASSQDAIQPQHF
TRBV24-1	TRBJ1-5	CATSGGRGTHQPQHF
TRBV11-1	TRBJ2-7	CASSLVGTSSYEQYF
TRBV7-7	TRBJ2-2	CASSEGNGQMNTGELFF
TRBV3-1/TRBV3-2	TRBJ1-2	CASSPRQGIYGYTF
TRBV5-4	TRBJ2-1	CASSFGLADSYNEQFF
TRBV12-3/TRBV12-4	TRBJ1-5	CASSDSYQPQHF
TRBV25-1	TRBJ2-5	CASIESGTQYF
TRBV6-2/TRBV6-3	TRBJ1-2	CASSYGRGYTF
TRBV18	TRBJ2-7	CASSLGTGGYEQYF
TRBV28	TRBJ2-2	CATYDRGFTGELFF
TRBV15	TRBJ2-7	CATSAEQGAVSYEQYF
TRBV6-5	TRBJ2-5	CASSRGLVQETQYF
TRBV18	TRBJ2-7	CASSPLAGVGYEQYF
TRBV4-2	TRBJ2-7	CASSEPSGRASYEQYF
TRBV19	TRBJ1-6	CASSEGGNSPLHF
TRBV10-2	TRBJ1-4	CASSPGTGREKLFF
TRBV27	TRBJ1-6	CASRSGTPSSPLHF
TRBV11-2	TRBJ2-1	CASSLDRDWINEQFF
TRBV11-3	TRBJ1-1	CASSLEQNTEAFF
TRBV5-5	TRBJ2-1	CASSLAWTLNEQFF
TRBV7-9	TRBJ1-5	CASSAGGGQPQHF
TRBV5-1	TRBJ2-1	CASSQGHRGYTNEQFF
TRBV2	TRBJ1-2	CASSTPEAGLYGYTF
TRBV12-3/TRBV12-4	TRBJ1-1	CASSFHYTEAFF